This T cell receptor (beta chain) originates from a study of T cell changes during pregnancy in multiple sclerosis (dated by TCRdb to between 2018 and 2020). Context from the whole study: The study examined how the T cell repertoire changed over the course of pregnancy in women with multiple sclerosis.

For this clone: No cognate antigen has been identified for it. No much larger clone exists at a distance of one base, and base qualities are not known.

The CDR3, from cysteine to phenylalanine, totals 16 residues. CDR3 DNA is the only sequence kept; it has 48 bases, read in frame from the first base. Libraries were built with the immunoSEQ multiplex PCR assay. This is the immuneACCESS table as TCRdb keeps it, with only in-frame sequences that have V and J called. A part of the clones is gone; compared with another copy, unresolved V genes explain less than half, and the rest is unexplained. Recorded for this sample are about 74,000 clones; 80% to 95% of them occurred a single time. In total, the top ten clones hold 3% to 4% of the sample. Sequences were derived from peripheral blood, sampled after pregnancy. The chain couples TRBV21-1 to TRBJ2-3; TRBD1, the table's D call, was not compared with the DNA. TRBV21-1 is assigned pseudogene status. This clonotype was obtained from a female donor in good health, enrolled as a control in a pregnancy study. The DNA sequence is as follows: TGTGCCAGCAGGGTACCAGGGAGGACAGGGAGGGATACGCAGTATTTT. This translates into CASRVPGRTGRDTQYF.